The 25 T cell receptor beta chains below were found in one sample sequenced in a study. TCRdb independently ran MiXCR on the RT-PCR reads; one entry per CDR3 protein. The sample includes more than 550,000 distinct CDR3 sequences, approximately 15% of them seen just once. The material sequenced was memory CD4+ T cells from blood. The receptor set was obtained from a female donor in good health, serving as a healthy control.

The gene calls are TRBV11-2 and TRBJ1-2; TRBD1 is a possible D gene (5 bases). This CDR3 is 16 amino acids long. The V and J ends lost 1 base and 8 bases respectively, with 20 bases between them. Germline V gives CDR1 SGHAT, CDR2 FQNNGV. CDR3 sequence reads: CASSLGGATTRSGYTF. CDR3 coding DNA: TGTGCCAGCAGCTTAGGGGGCGCGACTACTAGGTCGGGCTACACCTTC.

J is TRBJ1-2 and V is TRBV27; possible D gene TRBD1, 5 bases. Trimming removed 6 bases at V and 5 bases at J, with 19 bases between. This CDR3 spans 15 amino acids. Germline V gives CDR1 MNHEY, CDR2 SMNVEV (reference sequence). CDR3 protein: CASRLQGHSWYGYTF. DNA of the CDR3: TGTGCCAGCAGGCTTCAGGGTCATTCCTGGTATGGCTACACCTTC.

This clonotype was recorded many times. CDR3 amino acids: CSVVGGGGRAHYNEQFF. The DNA of the CDR3 is TGCAGCGTTGTGGGGGGCGGGGGCAGGGCCCACTACAATGAGCAGTTCTTC. V is TRBV29-1 and J is TRBJ2-1; TRBD2 is a possible D gene (7 bases). Trimming shortened V by 4 bases and J by 3 bases, and 22 bases separated the two germline ends. Germline CDR1 reads SQVTM; CDR2 reads ANQGSEA. This CDR3 is built from 17 residues.

This chain connects TRBV27 to TRBJ1-2; tentatively, D is TRBD1 (5 bases). V was clipped by 3 bases and J by 5 bases, with 16 bases between them. The germline gives CDR1 MNHEY, CDR2 SMNVEV (reference sequence). The CDR3 has 15 amino acids. The DNA for the CDR3 is TGTGCCAGCAGTTTTTCGGGAAGGGGAGAATATGGCTACACCTTC. Translation: CASSFSGRGEYGYTF.

This clonotype was counted a few times. The chain has TRBV4-1 and TRBJ1-1; 8 bases are a match to TRBD1. The germline gives CDR1 MGHRA, CDR2 YSYEKL. V gave up 1 base and J gave up 1 base; unmatched junction bases: 8. This CDR3 comprises 17 residues. The CDR3 DNA reads as TGCGCCAGCAGCCAAGTGAGCAGGGGGCACCAGAACACTGAAGCTTTCTTT. This codes for CASSQVSRGHQNTEAFF.

This chain connects TRBV15 to TRBJ2-6, with D tentatively TRBD1 (5 bases). CDR3 length: 18 residues. The germline V and J ends were trimmed by 5 bases and 2 bases, with 19 bases remaining between them. Germline V gives CDR1 LNHNV, CDR2 YYDKDF (reference sequence). CDR3 loop: CATSSTTGFQTGANVLTF. In DNA form, the CDR3 reads TGTGCCACCAGCTCTACCACAGGATTTCAGACTGGGGCCAACGTCCTGACTTTC.

There are a few counts of this clonotype. The V and J genes are TRBV7-2 and TRBJ2-3; D call uncertain. With 2 bases removed from V and 8 bases from J, the gap between germline ends came to 11 bases. The CDR3 is made up of 13 amino acids. Germline assignment: CDR1 SGHTA and CDR2 FQGNSA. CDR3 residues: CASSLSSSATQYF. The CDR3 DNA is TGTGCCAGCAGCTTAAGCAGCTCCGCTACGCAGTATTTT. The full variable domain, with the rest looked up from reference TRBV7-2 and TRBJ2-3, is GAGVSQSPSNKVTEKGKDVELRCDPISGHTALYWYRQSLGQGLEFLIYFQGNSAPDKSGLPSDRFSAERTGGSVSTLTIQRTQQEDSAVYLCASSLSSSATQYFGPGTRLTVL.

The chain joins TRBV7-9 to TRBJ1-2, with D uncertain. Trimming removed 4 bases at V and 8 bases at J, with 14 bases between. Germline CDR1 reads SEHNR; CDR2 reads FQNEAQ (reference sequence). The CDR3 runs to 13 residues. The CDR3 reads CASSSNTPSGYTF. For the CDR3, the DNA is TGTGCCAGCAGCTCGAATACCCCCTCCGGCTACACCTTC.

The chain uses TRBV7-6 and TRBJ2-7; TRBD2 matches 7 bases. Germline trimming cut 1 base from V and 3 bases from J; bases unmatched to any gene: 6. Germline CDR1 reads SGHVS; CDR2 reads FNYEAQ. This CDR3 has 15 residues. The CDR3 nucleotides are TGTGCCAGCAGCTTAGTGGGGGAGGGCGGCTACGAGCAGTACTTC. This sequence encodes CASSLVGEGGYEQYF.

This clonotype has only a few counts. This chain uses TRBV5-6 with TRBJ2-3; 7 bases agree with TRBD2. The J segment lost 2 bases and the V segment lost 6 bases, leaving 9 bases of the junction unmatched. The germline V gene has CDR1 SGHDT and CDR2 YYEEEE. CDR3 length: 15 amino acids. The CDR3 nucleotides are TGTGCCAGCACCTCGGCGGGAGCGGTCACAGATACGCAGTATTTT. It translates to CASTSAGAVTDTQYF.

This chain connects TRBV3-1 to TRBJ2-1; D perhaps matches TRBD1 (6 bases). There are 17 residues in the CDR3. Germline-derived CDR1 and CDR2 are LGHDT and YNNKEL (reference sequence). V dropped 0 bases and J dropped 3 bases, with 15 bases sitting between them. The CDR3 sequence: CASSQDWNRVGYNEQFF. The CDR3 region has the DNA TGTGCCAGCAGCCAAGATTGGAACAGGGTCGGCTACAATGAGCAGTTCTTC.

This clonotype was detected only a few times. The rearrangement joins TRBV6-1 to TRBJ2-1; 9 positions match TRBD1. Germline V gene data show CDR1 as MNHNS and CDR2 as SASEGT. V lost 8 bases to trimming and J lost 8 bases; unmatched junction nucleotides: 13. This CDR3 has 15 residues. The CDR3: CASAMRGTGIDEQFF. The DNA for the CDR3 is TGTGCCAGCGCCATGAGAGGGACAGGGATCGATGAGCAGTTCTTC.

This clonotype was seen at least ten times. This chain joins TRBV6-2 or TRBV6-3 and TRBJ1-1; weak D call: TRBD1 (6 bases). The V end lost 7 bases, the J end lost 7 bases, and 28 bases lay between the germline ends. Germline CDR1 is MNHEY and CDR2 is SVGEGT. This CDR3 is 17 amino acids long. CDR3 sequence reads: CASNIRDNGWAVLEAFF. The CDR3 DNA follows: TGTGCCAGCAATATCCGGGACAACGGTTGGGCAGTACTTGAAGCTTTCTTT.

In this sample, this clonotype turned up many times. The chain is built from TRBV12-3 or TRBV12-4 and TRBJ1-4; D remains ambiguous. This CDR3 comprises 14 residues. The V end was cut by 2 bases, the J end by 4 bases, with 8 bases between. The CDR3 reads CASSLSGFNEKLFF. The CDR3 DNA is TGTGCCAGCAGTTTATCGGGCTTTAATGAAAAACTGTTTTTT.

There are a few counts of this clonotype. The chain combines TRBV11-2 with TRBJ2-1, with 9 bases aligning to TRBD2. The CDR3 has 17 residues. V lost 3 bases and J lost 10; bases outside the gene matches: 16. Germline assignment: CDR1 SGHAT and CDR2 FQNNGV. CDR3 residues: CASSFGAGGTQPTEQFF. The CDR3 nucleotides are TGTGCCAGCAGCTTCGGAGCGGGAGGAACCCAACCCACGGAGCAGTTCTTC. The entire variable domain, with the rest obtained from reference TRBV11-2 and TRBJ2-1, is as follows: EAGVAQSPRYKIIEKRQSVAFWCNPISGHATLYWYQQILGQGPKLLIQFQNNGVVDDSQLPKDRFSAERLKGVDSTLKIQPAKLEDSAVYLCASSFGAGGTQPTEQFFGPGTRLTVL.

The genes are TRBV9 and TRBJ1-1; D is undetermined. The CDR3 is 15 amino acids. Deletions cut 4 bases from V and 5 bases from J, with 18 bases between. CDR1 and CDR2 from the germline V gene are SGDLS and YYNGEE. The CDR3 DNA reads TGTGCCAGCAGCCCGAGGGAAGGTCTGGGAACTGAAGCTTTCTTT. Its translation: CASSPREGLGTEAFF. Using reference TRBV9 and TRBJ1-1 for the parts outside the CDR3, the full variable domain is DSGVTQTPKHLITATGQRVTLRCSPRSGDLSVYWYQQSLDQGLQFLIQYYNGEERAKGNILERFSAQQFPDLHSELNLSSLELGDSALYFCASSPREGLGTEAFFGQGTRLTVV.

The table lists this clonotype with many counts. The CDR3 DNA is TGCAGTGCTAGAGCCGGACTAGCGGGAAAGTACAATGAGCAGTTCTTC. Its translation: CSARAGLAGKYNEQFF. The rearrangement uses TRBV20-1 and TRBJ2-1; 12 nucleotides align to TRBD2. CDR1 is DFQATT and CDR2 is SNEGSKA in the germline V gene (reference sequence). The CDR3 runs 16 residues. Germline trimming cut 1 base from V and 4 bases from J; bases unmatched to any gene: 5.

This clonotype was observed many times. The chain uses TRBV20-1 and TRBJ2-1; 8 bases agree with TRBD2. CDR1 DFQATT and CDR2 SNEGSKA come from the germline V gene (reference sequence). V lost 4 bases and J lost 6; bases outside the gene matches: 14. CDR3 length equals 16 residues. The CDR3 loop reads CSAKNGLAQWSNEQFF. CDR3 nucleotides: TGCAGTGCTAAAAATGGACTAGCACAATGGTCCAATGAGCAGTTCTTC.

The chain carries TRBV12-3 or TRBV12-4 and TRBJ1-4; TRBD1 agrees at 7 bases. The junction had 9 bases not matched to a gene; V was cut back by 7 bases and J by 7 bases. This CDR3 is built from 14 residues. The CDR3 protein is CASTPTGFGEKLFF. The CDR3 nucleotides are TGTGCCAGCACTCCGACAGGGTTTGGTGAAAAACTGTTTTTT.

This clonotype was observed at least ten times. The V and J genes are TRBV20-1 and TRBJ2-1; TRBD2 agrees at 8 bases. The CDR3 sequence is 15 residues long. Unmatched junction bases numbered 10, after V lost 8 bases and J lost 1 base. Germline V gene lookup returns CDR1 DFQATT and CDR2 SNEGSKA (reference sequence). The CDR3 nucleotides read TGCAGTACCCTCACTAGCGGACCATCCTACAATGAGCAGTTCTTC. Protein sequence: CSTLTSGPSYNEQFF.

In this sample, this clonotype turned up many times. This chain uses TRBV24-1 with TRBJ2-2; TRBD1 matches 7 bases. CDR1 is KGHDR and CDR2 is SFDVKD in the germline V gene. Trimming took 10 bases from V and 6 from J; bases not matched to a gene: 7. This CDR3 has 13 amino acids. The CDR3 protein is CATRQGFAGELFF. The CDR3 DNA is TGTGCCACAAGACAGGGTTTCGCCGGGGAGCTGTTTTTT.

This clonotype was seen ten or more times. The chain is built from TRBV20-1 and TRBJ2-5; D call uncertain. V was trimmed by 3 bases and J by 5 bases, leaving 10 bases between them. This CDR3 is 12 amino acids long. Per the germline V gene, CDR1 is DFQATT and CDR2 is SNEGSKA (reference sequence). The CDR3 bases are TGCAGTGCTAGTGAGCTCCCGGAGACCCAGTACTTC. Amino acid sequence: CSASELPETQYF.

The CDR3 loop is CASTLMTGGGYEQYF. Here the CDR3 DNA reads TGTGCCAGCACCCTCATGACAGGGGGGGGATACGAGCAGTACTTC. The chain combines TRBV6-1 with TRBJ2-7, with TRBD1 identical over 9 bases. The CDR3 length is 15 residues. The J segment lost 4 bases and the V segment lost 7 bases, leaving 11 bases of the junction unmatched. Germline CDR1 and CDR2: MNHNS and SASEGT.

The chain recombines TRBV12-3 or TRBV12-4 with TRBJ1-1; D remains unclear. Trimming shortened V by 6 bases and J by 5 bases, and 19 bases separated the two germline ends. The CDR3 extends over 15 amino acids. Here the CDR3 reads CASSSTRTGITEAFF. In DNA, the CDR3 is TGTGCCAGCAGCTCTACCCGGACGGGAATTACTGAAGCTTTCTTT.

The chain employs TRBV7-2 and TRBJ2-3, with 7 nucleotides matching TRBD2. The CDR3 covers 15 residues. CDR1 is SGHTA and CDR2 is FQGNSA in the germline V gene. After removal of 5 bases from V and 2 bases from J, the junction contained 7 bases not matched to a gene. The CDR3 sequence is CASSPMGLHTDTQYF. The CDR3 nucleotides read TGTGCCAGCAGCCCGATGGGACTACACACAGATACGCAGTATTTT. The complete variable domain, with remaining parts taken from reference TRBV7-2 and TRBJ2-3, reads GAGVSQSPSNKVTEKGKDVELRCDPISGHTALYWYRQSLGQGLEFLIYFQGNSAPDKSGLPSDRFSAERTGGSVSTLTIQRTQQEDSAVYLCASSPMGLHTDTQYFGPGTRLTVL.